The following is a T cell receptor (beta chain) sequence with its context. Antigen: not known. This sample stems from a study of beta chain features in type 1 diabetes. As every portion of the isolated RNA was reverse transcribed, the sequencing read expressed TCRB transcripts. Libraries were prepared by immunoSEQ multiplex PCR; TCRdb keeps only in-frame clonotypes and omits some of them. The sample includes more than 300,000 clones, approximately 10% of them seen just once. V lost 0 bases and J lost 5, with 11 bases in between. The germline V gene encodes CDR1 LGHNA and CDR2 YSLEER. The CDR3 length is 15 residues. General study results and limits: Type 1 diabetes patients had TCRB CDR3s that were shorter (moderately but significantly so) in all four CD4+ subsets. Cells carrying high TCR expression could end up over-represented when cDNA is sequenced.

Based on CD45RO/CCR7/CD25/CD127/CD95/CD27, CD4+ regulatory, stem cell-like memory, naive and central memory cells were sorted. The sequence came from a young man with type 1 diabetes. What was sequenced was central memory CD4+ T cells from blood. The rearrangement uses TRBV4-3 and TRBJ1-5; D ambiguous. The CDR3 protein is CASSQEYRRDQPQHF. The CDR3 nucleotides read TGCGCCAGCAGCCAAGAATACCGAAGAGATCAGCCCCAGCATTTT.